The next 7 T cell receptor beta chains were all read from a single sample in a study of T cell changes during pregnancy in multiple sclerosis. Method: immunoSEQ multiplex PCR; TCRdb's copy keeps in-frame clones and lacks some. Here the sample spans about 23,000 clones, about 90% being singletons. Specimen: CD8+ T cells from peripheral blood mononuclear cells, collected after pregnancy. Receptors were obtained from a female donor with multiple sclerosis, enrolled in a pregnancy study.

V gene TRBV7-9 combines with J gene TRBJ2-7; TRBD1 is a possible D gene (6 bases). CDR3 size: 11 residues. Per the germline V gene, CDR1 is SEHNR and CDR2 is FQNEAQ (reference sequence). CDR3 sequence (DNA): TGTGAAAGGGGGAAAAGGGACGAGCAGTACTTC. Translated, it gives CERGKRDEQYF. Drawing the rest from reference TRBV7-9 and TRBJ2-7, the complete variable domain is DTGVSQNPRHKITKRGQNVTFRCDPISEHNRLYWYRQTLGQGPEFLTYFQNEAQLEKSRLLSDRFSAERPKGSFSTLEIQRTEQGDSAMYLCERGKRDEQYFGPGTRLTVT.

This CDR3 is CASSHPGTGGNEQYF. CDR3 nucleotide sequence: TGCGCCAGCAGCCATCCCGGGACAGGGGGCAACGAGCAGTACTTC. The chain has TRBV4-1 and TRBJ2-7; 12 nucleotides match TRBD1. CDR1 and CDR2 (germline): MGHRA, YSYEKL. After removal of 3 bases from V and 5 bases from J, the junction contained 5 bases not matched to a gene. This CDR3 has 15 amino acids.

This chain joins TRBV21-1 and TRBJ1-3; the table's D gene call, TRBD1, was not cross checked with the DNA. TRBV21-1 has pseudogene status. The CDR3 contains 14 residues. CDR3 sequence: CASSKGAQGNTIYF. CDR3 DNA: TGTGCCAGCAGCAAAGGGGCGCAGGGAAACACCATATATTTT.

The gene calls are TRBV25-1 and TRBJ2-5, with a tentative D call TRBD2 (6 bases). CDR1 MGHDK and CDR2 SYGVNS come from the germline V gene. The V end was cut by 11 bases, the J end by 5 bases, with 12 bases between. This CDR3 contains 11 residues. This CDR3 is CAGGAWETQYF. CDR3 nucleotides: TGTGCCGGCGGGGCCTGGGAGACCCAGTACTTC.

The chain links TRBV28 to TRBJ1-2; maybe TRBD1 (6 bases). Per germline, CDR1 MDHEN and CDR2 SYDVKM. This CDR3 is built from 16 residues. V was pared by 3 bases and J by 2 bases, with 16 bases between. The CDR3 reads CASSLGRGMGNYGYTF. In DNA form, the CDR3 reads TGTGCCAGCAGTTTGGGCAGGGGAATGGGGAACTATGGCTACACCTTC.

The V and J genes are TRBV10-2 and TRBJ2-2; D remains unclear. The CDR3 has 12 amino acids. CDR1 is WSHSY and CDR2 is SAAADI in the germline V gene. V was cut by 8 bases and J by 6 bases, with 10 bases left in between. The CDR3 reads CASQKEAGELFF. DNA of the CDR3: TGCGCCAGCCAGAAAGAGGCCGGGGAGCTGTTTTTT.

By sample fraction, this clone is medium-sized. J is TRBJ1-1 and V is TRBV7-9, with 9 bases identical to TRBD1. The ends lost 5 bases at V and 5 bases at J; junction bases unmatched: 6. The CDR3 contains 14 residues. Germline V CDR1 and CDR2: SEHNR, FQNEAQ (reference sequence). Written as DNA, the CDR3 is TGTGCCAGCAGCCAACCAGGACAGGGGACTGAAGCTTTCTTT. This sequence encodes CASSQPGQGTEAFF.